The 3 T cell receptor beta chains listed next were all sequenced from one sample in a study of CD8+CD57+ T cells in acquired aplastic anemia. TCR beta VDJ and CDR3 profiling used genomic DNA as template. TCRdb recomputed calls from the reads with MiXCR, one row per CDR3 protein. Of about 400,000 distinct CDR3 sequences in the sample, roughly 64% were seen once. The source material was sorted CD4+, CD8+, or CD8+CD57+ T cells (not recorded which) from PBMCs. The receptors were gathered from a human donor in good health, serving as a control.

This clonotype occurred many times. Written as DNA, the CDR3 is TGTGCCAGCAGCCTCGGGACAGCTCGGATCTACTTAGGCTACACCTTC. Amino acids: CASSLGTARIYLGYTF. The chain uses TRBV3-1 and TRBJ1-2; 7 nucleotides line up with TRBD1. V was clipped by 4 bases and J by 8 bases; unmatched bases: 16. Per the germline V gene, CDR1 is LGHDT and CDR2 is YNNKEL (reference sequence). The CDR3 has 16 residues.

This clonotype was recorded at least ten times. The CDR3: CASRSGGAGNIQYF. CDR3 nucleotide sequence: TGTGCCAGCAGGTCTGGGGGCGCGGGGAACATTCAGTACTTC. The chain uses TRBV2 and TRBJ2-4; D tentatively reads TRBD1 or TRBD2 (6 bases each). The CDR3 is 14 amino acids. Germline lookup yields CDR1 SNHLY and CDR2 FYNNEI. Between the trimmed V and J ends, which lost 6 bases and 7 bases, there was a span of 16 bases.

The chain has TRBV11-2 and TRBJ2-3; no clear D gene. The DNA end is more similar to TRBJ1-5, so the J call may be wrong. The germline CDR1 and CDR2 sequences are SGHAT and FQNNGV. This CDR3 has 14 residues. CDR3 in amino acids: CASSLDTSTDTQHF. The DNA of the CDR3 is TGTGCCAGCAGCTTGGATACTAGCACAGATACGCAGCATTTT.